A single sample gave rise to the 7 T cell receptor beta chains below, sequenced in a study of shared clonotypes between healthy human individuals. The data were produced by immunoSEQ multiplex PCR, yet TCRdb's version contains in-frame clones alone and is incomplete. The repertoire holds 550,000 to 850,000 clones, around 77% seen once, with under 2% in the top ten. The specimen was memory CD4+ T cells sorted from blood. Subset here: CD45RA-negative fraction. The receptors come from a woman in her twenties or thirties in good health.

CDR3 sequence (DNA): TGTGCCAGCAGCGTAGAGTCCGGCCTCTCCGGGGAGCTGTTTTTT. This sequence encodes CASSVESGLSGELFF. The J gene is TRBJ2-2, the V gene TRBV9, with D uncertain. Germline V lookup: CDR1 SGDLS, CDR2 YYNGEE. Trimming took 0 bases from V and 6 from J, leaving 12 bases between them. CDR3 size: 15 residues.

The V call is TRBV5-1, the J call TRBJ1-2; the match to TRBD1 covers 7 bases. CDR1 and CDR2 from the germline V gene are SGHRS and YFSETQ. V shed 1 base, J shed 2 bases, and the junction held 17 bases outside the gene matches. The CDR3 has 19 residues. The CDR3 spells CASSLPQRRGQEVNYGYTF. CDR3 DNA sequence: TGCGCCAGCAGCTTGCCCCAGAGGAGAGGACAGGAGGTAAACTATGGCTACACCTTC.

The gene calls are TRBV19 and TRBJ1-1, with D unresolved. The CDR3 contains 13 residues. Trimming took 4 bases from V and 1 from J, leaving 7 bases between them. The V gene's germline CDR1 is LNHDA and CDR2 SQIVND (reference sequence). CDR3 protein: CASSTRQNTEAFF. CDR3 in DNA: TGTGCCAGTAGTACCAGACAGAACACTGAAGCTTTCTTT.

The J gene is TRBJ1-1, the V gene TRBV10-1; D is unresolved. This CDR3 has 13 residues. The V end lost 6 bases, the J end lost 3 bases, and 11 bases lay between the germline ends. Germline V lookup: CDR1 WNHNN, CDR2 SYGVQD (reference sequence). CDR3 sequence reads: CASSPNRDTEAFF. CDR3 DNA sequence: TGCGCCAGCAGCCCTAACCGGGACACTGAAGCTTTCTTT.

The V and J genes are TRBV6-1 and TRBJ2-7; D perhaps matches TRBD2 (5 bases). Germline V gene data show CDR1 as MNHNS and CDR2 as SASEGT. Trimming took off 3 bases at V and 3 bases at J, with 12 bases between the two ends. This CDR3 has 14 amino acids. The CDR3 DNA reads as TGTGCCAGCAGTGAGGCTAGCATCTTCTACGAGCAGTACTTC. Translation: CASSEASIFYEQYF.

This clone was picked up a small number of times. The gene calls are TRBV19 and TRBJ1-5; D gene uncertain. Germline V gene data show CDR1 as LNHDA and CDR2 as SQIVND (reference sequence). The V end was cut by 6 bases, the J end by 4 bases, with 16 bases between. This CDR3 is built from 15 residues. In DNA form, the CDR3 reads TGTGCCAGTAGCGAAATAACCCTGAGTAATCAGCCCCAGCATTTT. Translated, it gives CASSEITLSNQPQHF.

This clone was seen just once. The V gene is TRBV2, the J gene TRBJ1-4; the match to TRBD1 covers 8 bases. V shed 6 bases and J 6 bases; nucleotides not matched to a gene: 6. The CDR3 runs to 14 residues. Germline values: CDR1 SNHLY, CDR2 FYNNEI. The CDR3 sequence is CASSNRGRDEKLFF. CDR3 nucleotides: TGTGCCAGCAGCAACAGGGGGAGAGATGAAAAACTGTTTTTT.